Included here is one T cell receptor beta chain sequence, with context. Its recognized antigen is unknown. No quality values exist for individual bases; no much larger clone is one base distant. The data are from a study of Ad26.COV2.S vaccination and SARS-CoV-2 variants (dated by TCRdb to the early 2020s). For context, the study as a whole: The specificity and breadth of SARS-CoV-2-reactive T cell receptors after Ad26.COV2.S vaccination were assessed by TCRbeta repertoire sequencing. A total of some 30 samples were included in the TCR-sequenced set, comprising 19 Ad26.COV2.S vaccine recipients, 5 placebo recipients and 8 SARS-CoV-2 convalescent individuals. Overall study results and their limits: Higher spike-specific TCR breadth was observed in Ad26.COV2.S recipients than in placebo recipients (P = 0.0014). Non-spike TCR breadth was comparable between vaccine and placebo recipients, consistent with the vaccine containing only spike. According to the authors, total T cell responses may have been underestimated by the TCR breadth and depth analyses. Substantial breadth of spike-specific CD8+ and CD4+ T cell responses was reported after vaccination.

The immunoSEQ Assay was the method used to sequence TCRbeta CDR3 regions. After extraction, genomic DNA underwent amplification by bias-controlled multiplex PCR, followed by high-throughput sequencing. The study's processing was this. To quantify the absolute abundance of every unique TCRbeta CDR3 region, sequences were collapsed and filtered. Usable DNA was measured by amplifying reference genes present in all nucleated cells, and TCRbeta template counts were normalized to that usable DNA to estimate T cell fraction. Repertoire TCRs were annotated as SARS-CoV-2-specific when V gene, CDR3 amino acid sequence and J gene were exactly matched to a known reactive TCR set. The reference SARS-CoV-2 TCR set came from MIRA and was filtered for enrichment in COVID-19-positive ImmuneCODE repertoires, removing public or cross-reactive TCRs. Using the MIRA antigens, annotated TCRs were further analysed by specific ORF or by position within an ORF. Breadth was defined as the number of annotated unique rearrangements divided by the total number of unique productive rearrangements, and depth was defined as the summed frequency of the annotated unique rearrangements. Two-sided Wilcoxon rank-sum tests were used to compare TCR breadth between groups. Imported from immuneACCESS, the table was reduced by TCRdb to in-frame sequences with V and J called. These copies leave out some clones; in studies compared against another copy, an unresolved V gene accounts for under half, and the cause of the remainder is not known. The V and J calls and clone size are taken from that table; D and trimming were inferred from the DNA. For this sample there are 300,000 to 450,000 clones; about 92% appear just once. Clones ranked in the top ten supply around 4% of the sample.

The time point tag for this specimen amounts to: individuals recovered from natural SARS-CoV-2 infection. The germline V gene supplies CDR1 SGHAT and CDR2 FQNNGV. The CDR3 runs 13 residues from the cysteine to the phenylalanine. Solely the CDR3 DNA is kept, with 39 bases framed from the first base. The junction shows trimming of 0 bases on V and 4 bases on J, plus 7 bases between the germline ends. The source of this sequence is a human donor who had recovered from COVID-19. The material was peripheral blood, obtained after recovery from COVID-19. The rearrangement combines TRBV11-2 with TRBJ2-7; no confident D gene assignment can be made. CDR3 reads: CASSLDAGYEQYF. The DNA sequence follows: TGTGCCAGCAGCTTAGATGCTGGTTACGAGCAGTACTTC.